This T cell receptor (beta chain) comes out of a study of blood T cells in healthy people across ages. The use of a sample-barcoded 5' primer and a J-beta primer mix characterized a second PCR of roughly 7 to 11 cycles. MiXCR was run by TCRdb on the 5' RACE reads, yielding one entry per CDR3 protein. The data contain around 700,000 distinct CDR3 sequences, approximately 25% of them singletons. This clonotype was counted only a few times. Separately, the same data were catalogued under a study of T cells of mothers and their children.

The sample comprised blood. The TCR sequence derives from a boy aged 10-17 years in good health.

The CDR3, as DNA: TGTGCCAGCAGTTACTCCGGGAGTACTAGCACAGATACGCAGTATTTT. Translation: CASSYSGSTSTDTQYF. The chain combines TRBV6-5 with TRBJ2-3; a weak D match, TRBD2 (6 bases). With 0 bases removed from V and 0 bases from J, the gap between germline ends came to 10 bases. Germline loops: CDR1 MNHEY, CDR2 SVGAGI. The CDR3 runs 16 residues.